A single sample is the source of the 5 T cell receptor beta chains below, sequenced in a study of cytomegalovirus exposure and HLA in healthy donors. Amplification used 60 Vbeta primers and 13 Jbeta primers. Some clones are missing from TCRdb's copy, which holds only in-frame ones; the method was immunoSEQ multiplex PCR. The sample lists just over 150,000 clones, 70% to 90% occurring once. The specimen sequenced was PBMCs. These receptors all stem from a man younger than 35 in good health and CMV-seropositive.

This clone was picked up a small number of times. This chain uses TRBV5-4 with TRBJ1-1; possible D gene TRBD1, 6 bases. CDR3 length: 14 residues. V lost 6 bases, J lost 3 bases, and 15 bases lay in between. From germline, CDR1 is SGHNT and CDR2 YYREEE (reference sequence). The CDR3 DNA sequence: TGTGCCAGCAACGAGGGGGTTGGGTACACTGAAGCTTTCTTT. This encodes CASNEGVGYTEAFF.

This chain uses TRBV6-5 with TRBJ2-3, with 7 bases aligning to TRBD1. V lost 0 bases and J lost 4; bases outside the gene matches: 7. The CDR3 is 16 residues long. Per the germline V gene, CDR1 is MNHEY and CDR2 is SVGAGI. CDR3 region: CASSYSTGTGPDTQYF. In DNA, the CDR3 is TGTGCCAGCAGTTACTCGACAGGGACGGGGCCAGATACGCAGTATTTT.

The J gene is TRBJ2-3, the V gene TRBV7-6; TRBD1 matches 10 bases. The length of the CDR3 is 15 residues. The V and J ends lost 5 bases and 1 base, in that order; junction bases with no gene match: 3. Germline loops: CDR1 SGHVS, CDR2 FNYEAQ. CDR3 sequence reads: CASSAGTGGTDTQYF. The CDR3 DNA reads TGTGCCAGCAGCGCGGGGACAGGGGGCACAGATACGCAGTATTTT.

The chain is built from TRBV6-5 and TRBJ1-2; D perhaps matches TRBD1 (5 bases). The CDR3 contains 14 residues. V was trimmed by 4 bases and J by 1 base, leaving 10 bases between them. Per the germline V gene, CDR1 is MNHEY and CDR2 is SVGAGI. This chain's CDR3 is CASSWRQNNYGYTF. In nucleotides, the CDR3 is TGTGCCAGCAGTTGGCGACAGAATAACTATGGCTACACCTTC.

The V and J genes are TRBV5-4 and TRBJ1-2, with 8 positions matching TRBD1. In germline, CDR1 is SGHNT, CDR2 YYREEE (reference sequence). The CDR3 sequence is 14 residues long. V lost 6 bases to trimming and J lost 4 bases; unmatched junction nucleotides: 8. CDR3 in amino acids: CASTPQGAGYGYTF. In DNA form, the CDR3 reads TGTGCCAGCACCCCCCAGGGGGCTGGCTATGGCTACACCTTC.